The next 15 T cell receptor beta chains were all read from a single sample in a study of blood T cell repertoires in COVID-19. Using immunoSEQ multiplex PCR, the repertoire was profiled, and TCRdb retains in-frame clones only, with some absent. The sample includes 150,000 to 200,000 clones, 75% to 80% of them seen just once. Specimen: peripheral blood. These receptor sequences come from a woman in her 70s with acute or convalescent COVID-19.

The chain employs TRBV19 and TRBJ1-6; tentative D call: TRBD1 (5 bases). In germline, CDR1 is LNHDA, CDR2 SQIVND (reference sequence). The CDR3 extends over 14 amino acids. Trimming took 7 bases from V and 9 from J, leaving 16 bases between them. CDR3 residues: CASNPRGEGSPLHF. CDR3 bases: TGTGCCAGTAATCCACGGGGGGAGGGTTCACCCCTCCACTTT.

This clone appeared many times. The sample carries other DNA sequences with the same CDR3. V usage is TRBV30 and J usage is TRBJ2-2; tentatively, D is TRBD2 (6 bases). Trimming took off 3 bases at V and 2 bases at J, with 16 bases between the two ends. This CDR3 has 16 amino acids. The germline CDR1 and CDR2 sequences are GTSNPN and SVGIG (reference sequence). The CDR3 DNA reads TGTGCCTGGAGGCCGGGGCTAGCGTCTAACACCGGGGAGCTGTTTTTT. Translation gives CAWRPGLASNTGELFF. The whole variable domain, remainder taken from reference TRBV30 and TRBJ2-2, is SQTIHQWPATLVQPVGSPLSLECTVEGTSNPNLYWYRQAAGRGLQLLFYSVGIGQISSEVPQNLSASRPQDRQFILSSKKLLLSDSGFYLCAWRPGLASNTGELFFGEGSRLTVL.

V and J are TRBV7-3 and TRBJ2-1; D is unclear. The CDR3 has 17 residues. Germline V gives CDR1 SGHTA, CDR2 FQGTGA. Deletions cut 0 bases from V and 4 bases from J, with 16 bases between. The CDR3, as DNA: TGTGCCAGCAGCTTAACTGCCCTAGTGGGTGGTTACAATGAGCAGTTCTTC. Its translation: CASSLTALVGGYNEQFF.

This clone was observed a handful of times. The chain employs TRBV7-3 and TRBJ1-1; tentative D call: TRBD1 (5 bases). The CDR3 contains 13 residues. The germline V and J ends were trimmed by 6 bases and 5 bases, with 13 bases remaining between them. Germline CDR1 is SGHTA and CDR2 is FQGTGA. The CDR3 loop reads CASSSFGGTEAFF. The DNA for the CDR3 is TGTGCCAGCAGTTCCTTCGGGGGGACTGAAGCTTTCTTT.

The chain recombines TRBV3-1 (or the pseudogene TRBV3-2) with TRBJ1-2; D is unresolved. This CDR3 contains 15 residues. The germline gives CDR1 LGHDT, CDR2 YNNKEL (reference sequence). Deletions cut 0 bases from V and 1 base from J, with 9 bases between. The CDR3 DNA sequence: TGTGCCAGCAGCCAAGAGGTCCAGTTTAACTATGGCTACACCTTC. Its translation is CASSQEVQFNYGYTF.

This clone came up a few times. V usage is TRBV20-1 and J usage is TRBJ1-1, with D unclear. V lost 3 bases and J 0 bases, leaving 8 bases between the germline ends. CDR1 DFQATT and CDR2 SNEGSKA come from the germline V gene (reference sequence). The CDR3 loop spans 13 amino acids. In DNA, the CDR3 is TGCAGTGCTAGTAAACAGATGAACACTGAAGCTTTCTTT. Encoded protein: CSASKQMNTEAFF.

The CDR3, as DNA: TGTGCCAGCAGCTTGGCCCTAGCGGGAGTAATAGATACGCAGTATTTT. As protein: CASSLALAGVIDTQYF. The chain uses TRBV5-6 and TRBJ2-3; 10 bases agree with TRBD2. The ends lost 0 bases at V and 5 bases at J; junction bases unmatched: 6. The germline V gene encodes CDR1 SGHDT and CDR2 YYEEEE. The CDR3 consists of 16 residues.

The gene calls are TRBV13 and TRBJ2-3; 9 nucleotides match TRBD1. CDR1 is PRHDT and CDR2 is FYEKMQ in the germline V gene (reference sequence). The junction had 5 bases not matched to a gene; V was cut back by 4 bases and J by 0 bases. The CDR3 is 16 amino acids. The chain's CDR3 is CASSWRQGESTDTQYF. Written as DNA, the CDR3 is TGTGCCAGCAGCTGGCGACAGGGGGAGAGCACAGATACGCAGTATTTT.

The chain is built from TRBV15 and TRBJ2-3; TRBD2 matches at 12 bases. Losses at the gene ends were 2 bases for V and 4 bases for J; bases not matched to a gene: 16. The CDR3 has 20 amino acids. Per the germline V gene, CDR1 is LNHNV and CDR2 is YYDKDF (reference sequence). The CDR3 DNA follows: TGTGCCACCAGCAGAAAAGGGACTAGCGGGTGGGGGAGGGTCGCAGATACGCAGTATTTT. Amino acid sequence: CATSRKGTSGWGRVADTQYF.

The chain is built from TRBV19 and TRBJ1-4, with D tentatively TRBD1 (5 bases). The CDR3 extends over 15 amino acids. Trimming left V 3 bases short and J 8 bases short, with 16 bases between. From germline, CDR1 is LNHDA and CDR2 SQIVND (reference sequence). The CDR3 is CASSIETGWEEKLFF. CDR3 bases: TGTGCCAGTAGTATCGAAACAGGTTGGGAAGAAAAACTGTTTTTT.

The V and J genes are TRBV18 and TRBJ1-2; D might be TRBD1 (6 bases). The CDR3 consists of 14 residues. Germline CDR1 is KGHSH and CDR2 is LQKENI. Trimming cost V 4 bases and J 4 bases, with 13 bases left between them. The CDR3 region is CASSQQGKGYGYTF. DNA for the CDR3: TGTGCCAGCTCACAACAGGGTAAAGGCTATGGCTACACCTTC.

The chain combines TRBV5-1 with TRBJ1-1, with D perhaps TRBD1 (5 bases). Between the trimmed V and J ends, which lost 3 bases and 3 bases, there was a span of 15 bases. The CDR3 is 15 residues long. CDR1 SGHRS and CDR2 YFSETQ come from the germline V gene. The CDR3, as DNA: TGCGCCAGCAGCTCCCTTGCAGGGTCGGACACTGAAGCTTTCTTT. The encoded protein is CASSSLAGSDTEAFF.

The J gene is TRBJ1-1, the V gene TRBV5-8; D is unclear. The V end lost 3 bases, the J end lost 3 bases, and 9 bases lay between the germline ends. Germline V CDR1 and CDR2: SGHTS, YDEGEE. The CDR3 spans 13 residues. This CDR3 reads CASSYTYYTEAFF. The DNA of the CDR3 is TGTGCCAGCAGCTATACATATTACACTGAAGCTTTCTTT.

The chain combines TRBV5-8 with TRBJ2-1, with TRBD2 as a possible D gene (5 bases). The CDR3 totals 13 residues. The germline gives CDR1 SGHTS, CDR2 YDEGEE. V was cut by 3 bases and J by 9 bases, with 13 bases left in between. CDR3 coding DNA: TGTGCCAGCAGCTCCATACTAGTACGTGAGCAGTTCTTC. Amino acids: CASSSILVREQFF.

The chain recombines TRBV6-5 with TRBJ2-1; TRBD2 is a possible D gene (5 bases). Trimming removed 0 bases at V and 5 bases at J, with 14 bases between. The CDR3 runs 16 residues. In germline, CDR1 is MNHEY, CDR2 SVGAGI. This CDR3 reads CASSYSRAPGDNEQFF. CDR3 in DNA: TGTGCCAGCAGTTACTCGAGGGCCCCTGGGGACAATGAGCAGTTCTTC.